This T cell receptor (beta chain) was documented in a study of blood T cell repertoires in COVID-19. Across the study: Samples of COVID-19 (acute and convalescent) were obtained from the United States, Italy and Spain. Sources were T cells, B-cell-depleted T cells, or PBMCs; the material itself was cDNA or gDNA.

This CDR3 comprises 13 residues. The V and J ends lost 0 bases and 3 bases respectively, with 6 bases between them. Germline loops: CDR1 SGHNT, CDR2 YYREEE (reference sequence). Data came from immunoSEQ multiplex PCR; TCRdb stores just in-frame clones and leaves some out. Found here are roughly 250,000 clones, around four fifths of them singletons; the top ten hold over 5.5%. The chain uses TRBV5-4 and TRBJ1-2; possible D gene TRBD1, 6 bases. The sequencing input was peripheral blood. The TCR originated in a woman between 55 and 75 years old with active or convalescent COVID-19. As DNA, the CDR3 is TGTGCCAGCAGCTTGGACAGGGACTATGGCTACACCTTC. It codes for CASSLDRDYGYTF.